These T cell receptor beta chains were read from a single sample in a study of T cells in Graves' hyperthyroidism and ophthalmopathy. MiXCR, run by TCRdb on the multiplex PCR reads, gives a single entry per CDR3 protein. The table includes fewer than 400,000 distinct CDR3 sequences, 11% to 15% detected once. The sequencing sample was made of blood. The receptors derive from a man aged 45-65 years with Graves' ophthalmopathy. CDR3s include the opening cysteine and the closing phenylalanine or tryptophan. The D gene is left open where the match is weak. Size is omitted from some rows. Given values are once, few, many or a class for expanded clones.

abundance: -; j_gene: TRBJ2-2; d_gene: TRBD2; v_gene: TRBV6-1; CDR3aa: CASRPRGGGTGELFF; CDR3nt: TGTGCCAGCAGGCCTCGGGGGGGAGGCACCGGGGAGCTGTTTTTT
abundance: many; j_gene: TRBJ1-1; d_gene: -; v_gene: TRBV2; CDR3aa: CASTWTGTPVHGGTEAFF; CDR3nt: TGTGCCAGCACCTGGACCGGGACACCCGTCCATGGGGGCACTGAAGCTTTCTTT
abundance: few; j_gene: TRBJ2-3; d_gene: TRBD2; v_gene: TRBV4-2; CDR3aa: CASSQDPALAGDRDTQYF; CDR3nt: TGTGCCAGCAGCCAAGATCCTGCGCTAGCGGGGGACCGGGATACGCAGTATTTT
abundance: -; j_gene: TRBJ2-4; d_gene: TRBD2; v_gene: TRBV14; CDR3aa: CASSQDASGRLTNIQYF; CDR3nt: TGTGCCAGCAGCCAAGATGCTAGCGGGAGGTTGACGAACATTCAGTACTTC
abundance: few; j_gene: TRBJ2-1; d_gene: TRBD2; v_gene: TRBV29-1; CDR3aa: CSVAGLAGFYEQFF; CDR3nt: TGCAGCGTAGCGGGACTAGCGGGATTCTATGAGCAGTTCTTC
abundance: many; j_gene: TRBJ2-7; d_gene: -; v_gene: TRBV6-1; CDR3aa: CASSEMGARSYEQYF; CDR3nt: TGTGCCAGCAGTGAAATGGGCGCTCGATCCTACGAGCAGTACTTC
abundance: many; j_gene: TRBJ1-5; d_gene: -; v_gene: TRBV28; CDR3aa: CAIAAGSFGNQPQHF; CDR3nt: TGTGCCATCGCAGCGGGGTCGTTTGGCAATCAGCCCCAGCATTTT
abundance: -; j_gene: TRBJ1-1; d_gene: -; v_gene: TRBV5-4; CDR3aa: CASSLTGPGNTEAFF; CDR3nt: TGTGCCAGCAGCTTAACTGGGCCGGGGAACACTGAAGCTTTCTTT
abundance: many; j_gene: TRBJ2-7; d_gene: -; v_gene: TRBV12-3/TRBV12-4; CDR3aa: CASKVPSSYEQYF; CDR3nt: TGTGCCAGCAAGGTGCCGAGCTCCTACGAGCAGTACTTC
abundance: many; j_gene: TRBJ2-3; d_gene: TRBD2; v_gene: TRBV3-1; CDR3aa: CASSGTSGSIGTQYF; CDR3nt: TGTGCCAGCAGCGGGACTAGCGGGAGCATTGGTACGCAGTATTTT
abundance: -; j_gene: TRBJ2-5; d_gene: -; v_gene: TRBV12-3/TRBV12-4; CDR3aa: CASSPSGGGGTQYF; CDR3nt: TGTGCCAGCAGTCCTAGCGGAGGGGGGGGGACCCAGTACTTC
abundance: -; j_gene: TRBJ2-7; d_gene: -; v_gene: TRBV5-6; CDR3aa: CASSLDLSSYEQYF; CDR3nt: TGTGCCAGCAGCTTGGACTTAAGCTCCTACGAGCAGTACTTC
abundance: -; j_gene: TRBJ2-1; d_gene: TRBD1; v_gene: TRBV29-1; CDR3aa: CSVPRGNEQFF; CDR3nt: TGCAGCGTGCCCAGGGGGAACGAGCAGTTCTTC
abundance: many; j_gene: TRBJ2-7; d_gene: TRBD2; v_gene: TRBV27; CDR3aa: CASSGTSGREQYF; CDR3nt: TGTGCCAGCAGTGGGACTAGCGGACGCGAGCAGTACTTC
abundance: many; j_gene: TRBJ2-1; d_gene: TRBD1; v_gene: TRBV5-5; CDR3aa: CVSSLAGTGNNEQFF; CDR3nt: TGTGTCAGCAGCTTGGCCGGGACAGGGAACAATGAGCAGTTCTTC
abundance: -; j_gene: TRBJ2-2; d_gene: TRBD2; v_gene: TRBV19; CDR3aa: CATQASGRAFRELFF; CDR3nt: TGTGCCACCCAGGCTAGCGGGAGGGCCTTTCGGGAGCTGTTTTTT
abundance: few; j_gene: TRBJ2-1; d_gene: TRBD2; v_gene: TRBV5-8; CDR3aa: CASSPGTSLNEQFF; CDR3nt: TGTGCCAGCAGCCCCGGGACTAGCTTAAATGAGCAGTTCTTC
abundance: -; j_gene: TRBJ1-6; d_gene: -; v_gene: TRBV30; CDR3aa: CAWDSRSSYNSPLHF; CDR3nt: TGTGCCTGGGACTCCCGGAGCTCCTATAATTCACCCCTCCACTTT
abundance: -; j_gene: TRBJ1-4; d_gene: -; v_gene: TRBV20-1; CDR3aa: CSARKGTIDEKLFF; CDR3nt: TGCAGTGCGCGCAAGGGGACGATTGACGAAAAACTGTTTTTT
abundance: few; j_gene: TRBJ1-1; d_gene: -; v_gene: TRBV6-5; CDR3aa: CASSYAYPNTEAFF; CDR3nt: TGTGCCAGCAGTTACGCCTACCCGAACACTGAAGCTTTCTTT
abundance: many; j_gene: TRBJ1-1; d_gene: -; v_gene: TRBV11-3; CDR3aa: CASSLPGTKNTEAFF; CDR3nt: TGTGCCAGCAGCTTACCCGGGACAAAGAACACTGAAGCTTTCTTT
abundance: few; j_gene: TRBJ1-5; d_gene: -; v_gene: TRBV2; CDR3aa: CASSDGGLRDSNQPQHF; CDR3nt: TGTGCCAGCAGTGATGGGGGGTTAAGGGATAGCAATCAGCCCCAGCATTTT
abundance: -; j_gene: TRBJ1-5; d_gene: TRBD1; v_gene: TRBV4-2; CDR3aa: CASSQGLSGGRQPQHF; CDR3nt: TGTGCCAGCAGCCAAGGGTTGTCAGGGGGTCGTCAGCCCCAGCATTTT
abundance: many; j_gene: TRBJ2-1; d_gene: -; v_gene: TRBV10-3; CDR3aa: CATHEGANNEQFF; CDR3nt: TGTGCCACCCATGAGGGAGCGAACAATGAGCAGTTCTTC
abundance: many; j_gene: TRBJ2-3; d_gene: TRBD2; v_gene: TRBV30; CDR3aa: CAWRPRTSGRTGTQYF; CDR3nt: TGTGCCTGGAGACCAAGGACTAGCGGGAGGACCGGTACGCAGTATTTT
abundance: many; j_gene: TRBJ2-5; d_gene: -; v_gene: TRBV30; CDR3aa: CAWSVHSGETQYF; CDR3nt: TGTGCCTGGAGTGTACACTCCGGGGAGACCCAGTACTTC
abundance: few; j_gene: TRBJ2-7; d_gene: -; v_gene: TRBV29-1; CDR3aa: CSAAKDRGYEQYF; CDR3nt: TGCAGCGCCGCCAAGGACAGAGGCTACGAGCAGTACTTC